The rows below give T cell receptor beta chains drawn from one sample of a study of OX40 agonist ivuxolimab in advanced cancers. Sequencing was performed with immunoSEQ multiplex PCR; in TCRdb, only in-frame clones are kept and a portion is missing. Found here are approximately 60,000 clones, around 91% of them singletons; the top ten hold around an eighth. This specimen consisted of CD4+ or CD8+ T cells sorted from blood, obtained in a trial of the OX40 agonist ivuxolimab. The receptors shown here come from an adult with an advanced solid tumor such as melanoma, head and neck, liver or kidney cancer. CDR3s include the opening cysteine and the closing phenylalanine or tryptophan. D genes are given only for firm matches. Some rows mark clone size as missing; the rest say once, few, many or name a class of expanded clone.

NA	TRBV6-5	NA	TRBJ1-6	TGTGCCAGCAGTTACTTGGGGGGTAATTCACCCCTCCACTTT	CASSYLGGNSPLHF
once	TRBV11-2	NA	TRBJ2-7	TGTGCCAGCAGCTCCGCCGCGGGGAGATACGAGCAGTACTTC	CASSSAAGRYEQYF
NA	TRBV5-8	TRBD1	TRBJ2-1	TGTGCCAGCAGCCGTAGGACAGGGGCGGTGGAGCAGTTCTTC	CASSRRTGAVEQFF
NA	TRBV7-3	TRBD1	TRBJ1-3	TGTGCCAGCAGCCCCTCAGGGGGCTCTGGAAACACCATATATTTT	CASSPSGGSGNTIYF
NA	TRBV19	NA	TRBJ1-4	TGTGCCACACATGGCCTCAATGAAAAACTGTTTTTT	CATHGLNEKLFF
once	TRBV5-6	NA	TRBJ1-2	TGTGCCAGCAGCTTCTGGCAGAGCTATGGCTACACCTTC	CASSFWQSYGYTF
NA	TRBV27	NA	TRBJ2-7	TGTGCCAGCAGTTCCGCGACTAGAACTCGCGAGCAGTACTTC	CASSSATRTREQYF
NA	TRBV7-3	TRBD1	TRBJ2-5	TGTGCCAGCAGCCGGGACAGGGGCGATGGGACCCAGTACTTC	CASSRDRGDGTQYF
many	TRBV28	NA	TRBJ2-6	TGTGCCAGCAGCCCTGACGGACCCTCTGGGGCCAACGTCCTGACTTTC	CASSPDGPSGANVLTF
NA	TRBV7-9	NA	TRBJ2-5	TGTGCCAGCAGTGGGACACCGAACCAACAAGAGACCCAGTACTTC	CASSGTPNQQETQYF
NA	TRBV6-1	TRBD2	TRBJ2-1	TGTGCCAGCAGCCTAGCGGGACACCCCGACAATGAGCAGTTCTTC	CASSLAGHPDNEQFF
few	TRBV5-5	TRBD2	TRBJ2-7	TGTGCCAGCAGCTTGGAGATGGCTAGCGGACACTACGAGCAGTACTTC	CASSLEMASGHYEQYF
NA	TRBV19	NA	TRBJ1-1	TGTGCCAGTAGTCCGACGGCAGCCGGGCGTCTGAACACTGAAGCTTTCTTT	CASSPTAAGRLNTEAFF
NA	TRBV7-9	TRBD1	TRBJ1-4	TGTGCCAGCAGCCTGATCCCCGGACAGGGATTGGAAAAACTGTTTTTT	CASSLIPGQGLEKLFF
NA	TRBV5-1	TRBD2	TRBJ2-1	TGCGCCAGCAGCAGACGGGGGGACTCCTACAATGAGCAGTTCTTC	CASSRRGDSYNEQFF
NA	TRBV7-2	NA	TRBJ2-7	TGTGCCAGCAGCTTAGACTTTGACGAGCAGTACTTC	CASSLDFDEQYF
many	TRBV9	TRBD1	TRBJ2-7	TGTGCCAGCAGCGTAGATGGGACAGGACAATACGAGCAGTACTTC	CASSVDGTGQYEQYF
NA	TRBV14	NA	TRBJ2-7	TGTGCCAGCAGCCACGGGGGAGGAGCCTACGAGCAGTACTTC	CASSHGGGAYEQYF
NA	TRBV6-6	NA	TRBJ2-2	TGTGCCAGCAGCAACCCGAACACCGGGGAGCTGTTTTTT	CASSNPNTGELFF
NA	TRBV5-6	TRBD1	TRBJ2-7	TGTGCCAGCAGACATTCCCGGGACAGGGGAATTGAGCAGTACTTC	CASRHSRDRGIEQYF
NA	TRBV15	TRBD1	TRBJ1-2	TGTGCCACCAGCAGACGGGACAGAACGGATGGCTACACCTTC	CATSRRDRTDGYTF
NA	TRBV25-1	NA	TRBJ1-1	TGTGCCAGCAGGACGAACACTGAAGCTTTCTTT	CASRTNTEAFF